This T cell receptor (beta chain) came from a study of blood T cell repertoires in COVID-19. Study details: Both acute and convalescent COVID-19 samples were obtained from the United States, Italy and Spain.

Germline V gives CDR1 SEHNR, CDR2 FQNEAQ (reference sequence). This CDR3 is built from 17 residues. The V segment lost 4 bases and the J segment 5 bases; nucleotides outside the gene matches: 13. Assay used: immunoSEQ multiplex PCR; TCRdb lists only in-frame clones, some missing. Of tens of thousands of clones detected, roughly 89% appear once; the ten largest clones hold roughly 5%. In this sample, this clone turned up a few times. Sequenced sample: peripheral blood. The chain couples TRBV7-9 to TRBJ2-5; TRBD1 matches 10 bases. The TCR comes from a man between 65 and 80 years old with active COVID-19. The CDR3 is CASSSPVGTGVEETQYF. In DNA, the CDR3 is TGTGCCAGCAGCTCCCCGGTCGGGACAGGGGTCGAGGAGACCCAGTACTTC.